Presented here are 24 T cell receptor beta chains from one specimen sequenced in a study of blood T cell repertoires in COVID-19. Measured with immunoSEQ multiplex PCR; TCRdb has only the in-frame clones, and not every one. The table lists approximately 150,000 clones, more than 65% of them singletons. Sequences were obtained from PBMCs or T cells enriched from blood (not recorded which). These receptors originate from a man aged 55 to 70 who had recovered from COVID-19.

The chain uses TRBV11-3 and TRBJ2-5; D is perhaps TRBD2 (5 bases). Trimming stripped 7 bases from V and 5 bases from J, with 14 bases between. Germline V gene lookup returns CDR1 SGHNT and CDR2 YENEEA. This CDR3 contains 13 residues. CDR3 region: CASILRDLETQYF. DNA of the CDR3: TGTGCCAGCATATTGAGGGATTTGGAGACCCAGTACTTC.

This sequence joins TRBV11-2 and TRBJ2-7; a weak D match, TRBD2 (6 bases). This CDR3 is 16 amino acids long. V was clipped by 1 base and J by 0 bases, with 13 bases between them. CDR1 and CDR2 (germline): SGHAT, FQNNGV. The CDR3 reads CASSLATSLSSYEQYF. The CDR3 DNA reads TGTGCCAGCAGCTTAGCGACTAGTTTGAGCTCCTACGAGCAGTACTTC.

This clone was detected once. The V and J genes are TRBV19 and TRBJ2-2, with 8 bases identical to TRBD1. There are 15 residues in the CDR3. Germline V lookup: CDR1 LNHDA, CDR2 SQIVND (reference sequence). The trim removed 6 bases at V and 4 bases at J, leaving 7 bases unmatched. In DNA form, the CDR3 reads TGTGCCAGTAGCCTACAGGGGGGTGGCACCGGGGAGCTGTTTTTT. It yields the protein CASSLQGGGTGELFF. The full variable domain, with the rest looked up from reference TRBV19 and TRBJ2-2, is DGGITQSPKYLFRKEGQNVTLSCEQNLNHDAMYWYRQDPGQGLRLIYYSQIVNDFQKGDIAEGYSVSREKKESFPLTVTSAQKNPTAFYLCASSLQGGGTGELFFGEGSRLTVL.

This clone was detected only a few times. The gene calls are TRBV5-6 and TRBJ1-4; 8 bases match TRBD1. Germline assignment: CDR1 SGHDT and CDR2 YYEEEE. V was clipped by 3 bases and J by 5 bases; unmatched bases: 9. The CDR3 is 16 amino acids. The CDR3 region has the DNA TGTGCCAGCAGCTCGACGGACAGGGTAGGGAATGAAAAACTGTTTTTT. Its translation is CASSSTDRVGNEKLFF.

The chain couples TRBV25-1 to TRBJ1-2, with 7 bases that match TRBD1. CDR1 MGHDK and CDR2 SYGVNS come from the germline V gene. The CDR3 extends over 14 amino acids. J gave up 3 bases and V 2 bases, and 3 bases lay outside the gene matches. The CDR3 loop reads CASSEKGTDYGYTF. DNA of the CDR3: TGTGCCAGCAGTGAAAAGGGGACAGACTATGGCTACACCTTC.

Here the CDR3 DNA reads TGTGCCAGCAGCTCTCGACTTAGCAGTATCCCTGATACGCAGTATTTT. This sequence encodes CASSSRLSSIPDTQYF. The J gene is TRBJ2-3, the V gene TRBV7-8, with D unresolved. The germline V gene has CDR1 SGHVS and CDR2 FQNEAQ. With 4 bases removed from V and 6 bases from J, the gap between germline ends came to 20 bases. This CDR3 comprises 16 residues.

The CDR3 protein is CASSYFSGNEQYF. Written as DNA, the CDR3 is TGTGCCAGCAGTTACTTCTCGGGGAACGAGCAGTACTTC. The chain links TRBV6-5 to TRBJ2-7, with D perhaps TRBD2 (5 bases). There are 13 residues in the CDR3. CDR1 is MNHEY, CDR2 SVGAGI, per germline. Trimming took off 1 base at V and 5 bases at J, with 9 bases between the two ends.

In its sample, this clone was seen a few times. J is TRBJ1-1 and V is TRBV10-3, with D perhaps TRBD1 (5 bases). Germline loops: CDR1 ENHRY, CDR2 SYGVKD. The CDR3 runs to 13 residues. V lost 7 bases and J lost 4, with 13 bases in between. The CDR3 DNA sequence: TGTGCCATCATTAAGGTGGGGGGCACTGAAGCTTTCTTT. It codes for CAIIKVGGTEAFF.

V is TRBV19 and J is TRBJ1-1, with TRBD1 identical over 8 bases. This CDR3 is 18 amino acids long. V was pared by 1 base and J by 2 bases, with 12 bases of the junction left unmatched. Germline V CDR1 and CDR2: LNHDA, SQIVND (reference sequence). Here the CDR3 DNA reads TGTGCCAGTAGTATAGTCCCGACAGGGGTTCTTCCCAACACTGAAGCTTTCTTT. Translated, it gives CASSIVPTGVLPNTEAFF.

This chain links TRBV24-1 with TRBJ2-2; D remains ambiguous. Looked up from germline, CDR1 is KGHDR and CDR2 is SFDVKD. Trimming removed 5 bases at V and 7 bases at J, with 10 bases between. The CDR3 has 13 amino acids. The CDR3 is CATSANPGGELFF. CDR3 coding DNA: TGTGCCACCAGTGCGAATCCGGGCGGGGAGCTGTTTTTT.

CDR3 nucleotides: TGTGCCAGCTCACCAGGAGACAGGGGCTACTCCTACAATGAGCAGTTCTTC. The encoded protein is CASSPGDRGYSYNEQFF. This chain connects TRBV18 to TRBJ2-1, with 8 bases aligning to TRBD1. From germline, CDR1 is KGHSH and CDR2 LQKENI. V lost 2 bases, J lost 0 bases, and 6 bases stayed unmatched. This CDR3 region has 17 residues.

With respect to this clone: In the same sample, other DNA sequences code for this CDR3. The chain has TRBV3-1 (or the pseudogene TRBV3-2) and TRBJ2-2; the D gene is possibly TRBD1 (5 bases). Germline V CDR1 and CDR2: LGHDT, YNNKEL (reference sequence). V was pared by 1 base and J by 3 bases, with 6 bases between. The CDR3 spans 14 residues. CDR3 nucleotides: TGTGCCAGCAGCCAAGCCAGGGACACCGGGGAGCTGTTTTTT. It yields the protein CASSQARDTGELFF.

In its sample, this clone was seen once. V gene TRBV5-4 combines with J gene TRBJ2-2; D may be TRBD1 (6 bases). V was shortened by 0 bases and J by 6 bases, with 9 bases between the two germline ends. The CDR3 extends over 14 amino acids. The V gene's germline CDR1 is SGHNT and CDR2 YYREEE (reference sequence). The CDR3 coding sequence is TGTGCCAGCAGCTTGGTACAGGGCGCCGGGGAGCTGTTTTTT. It specifies CASSLVQGAGELFF.

This chain connects TRBV30 to TRBJ1-1, with a possible D match to TRBD1 (6 bases). The CDR3 loop spans 13 amino acids. Germline V lookup: CDR1 GTSNPN, CDR2 SVGIG (reference sequence). Trimming took off 2 bases at V and 0 bases at J, with 7 bases between the two ends. CDR3 sequence reads: CAWSHRVNTEAFF. In DNA, the CDR3 is TGTGCCTGGAGTCACAGGGTGAACACTGAAGCTTTCTTT.

V and J are TRBV5-8 and TRBJ2-1; 10 nucleotides match TRBD2. CDR3 length: 15 residues. J lost 5 bases, V lost 4 bases, and 6 bases had no gene match. Germline V lookup: CDR1 SGHTS, CDR2 YDEGEE. For the CDR3, the DNA is TGTGCCAGCAGCCCAGGACTAGCGGTAAACAATGAGCAGTTCTTC. Protein product: CASSPGLAVNNEQFF.

This chain connects TRBV6-1 to TRBJ1-1; the D is unclear. V lost 2 bases and J lost 5, with 12 bases in between. The length of the CDR3 is 14 residues. CDR1 and CDR2 from the germline V gene are MNHNS and SASEGT. The CDR3 sequence is CASSEQEGSTEAFF. CDR3 nucleotides: TGTGCCAGCAGTGAACAAGAGGGAAGTACTGAAGCTTTCTTT.

The J gene is TRBJ2-1, the V gene TRBV18, with D perhaps TRBD2 (6 bases). Trimming removed 4 bases from V and 6 bases from J, with 19 bases in between. This CDR3 has 16 residues. In germline, CDR1 is KGHSH, CDR2 LQKENI. CDR3 region: CASSHKGRDAPNEQFF. CDR3 bases: TGTGCCAGCTCACACAAGGGGCGGGACGCACCCAATGAGCAGTTCTTC.

Here the CDR3 reads CASSDSPMVGLHQPQHF. The CDR3 nucleotides read TGTGCCAGCAGTGATTCTCCGATGGTGGGGCTCCATCAGCCCCAGCATTTT. V usage is TRBV2 and J usage is TRBJ1-5; D is perhaps TRBD1 (5 bases). V was trimmed by 3 bases and J by 5 bases, leaving 20 bases between them. The germline V gene encodes CDR1 SNHLY and CDR2 FYNNEI. The CDR3 runs 17 residues.

The CDR3 spells CASTQTSGSYNEQFF. The CDR3 DNA sequence: TGTGCCAGCACCCAGACTAGCGGTTCCTACAATGAGCAGTTCTTC. J is TRBJ2-1 and V is TRBV2; 9 bases agree with TRBD2. The ends lost 7 bases at V and 1 base at J; junction bases unmatched: 5. The CDR3 is made up of 15 amino acids. Germline loops: CDR1 SNHLY, CDR2 FYNNEI.

The gene calls are TRBV4-1 and TRBJ2-7, with a possible D match to TRBD1 (5 bases). Germline V gives CDR1 MGHRA, CDR2 YSYEKL. Trimming left V 4 bases short and J 5 bases short, with 9 bases between. The CDR3 loop spans 12 amino acids. The CDR3 here is CASSRTGHEQYF. CDR3 bases: TGCGCCAGCAGCCGCACAGGACACGAGCAGTACTTC.

The V and J genes are TRBV6-5 and TRBJ2-2, with D possibly matching TRBD1 (5 bases). Germline V gives CDR1 MNHEY, CDR2 SVGAGI. The CDR3 covers 16 residues. V was trimmed by 4 bases and J by 2 bases, leaving 14 bases between them. CDR3 in amino acids: CASSLGIGQNTGELFF. DNA for the CDR3: TGTGCCAGCAGTTTGGGAATAGGACAAAACACCGGGGAGCTGTTTTTT.

The rearrangement links TRBV20-1 to TRBJ2-7, with a possible D match to TRBD2 (5 bases). Per the germline V gene, CDR1 is DFQATT and CDR2 is SNEGSKA (reference sequence). The germline V and J ends were trimmed by 3 bases and 4 bases, with 16 bases remaining between them. The CDR3 loop spans 14 amino acids. CDR3 DNA sequence: TGCAGTGCTAGTTCCCACCTCGGGGTGTACGAGCAGTACTTC. It translates to CSASSHLGVYEQYF.

V is TRBV7-2 and J is TRBJ2-1; D is possibly TRBD1 (5 bases). The CDR3 contains 17 residues. CDR1 and CDR2 (germline): SGHTA, FQGNSA. Between the trimmed V and J ends, which lost 3 bases and 4 bases, there was a span of 19 bases. The CDR3 DNA reads as TGTGCCAGCAGCTTTGGGGCTGCAACGGTTCGTTACAATGAGCAGTTCTTC. This codes for CASSFGAATVRYNEQFF.

The rearrangement joins TRBV2 to TRBJ1-6; 7 bases agree with TRBD1. J lost 10 bases, V lost 5 bases, and 11 bases had no gene match. The CDR3 spans 15 residues. CDR1 and CDR2 from the germline V gene are SNHLY and FYNNEI. The CDR3 DNA sequence: TGTGCCAGCAGTATGGACAGGACAACGGGATCACCCCTCCACTTT. Translated, it gives CASSMDRTTGSPLHF.